The 30 T cell receptor beta chains below all came from one sample that was sequenced in a study of graft-versus-host responses after intestinal transplantation. TCRdb keeps only in-frame clones here, not all; method: immunoSEQ multiplex PCR. The profile shows about 97,000 clones, around 90% of them singletons. The sample in question was PBMCs, obtained approximately 420 days after intestinal transplant. The source of these receptors is a human patient who received an intestinal transplant, so some T cells may come from the graft donor.

The chain is built from TRBV19 and TRBJ2-2; 9 nucleotides agree with TRBD1. V shed 5 bases and J 5 bases; nucleotides not matched to a gene: 3. The CDR3 contains 14 residues. CDR1 is LNHDA and CDR2 is SQIVND in the germline V gene (reference sequence). CDR3 in DNA: TGTGCCAGTAGTGACAGGGGGTGGACCGGGGAGCTGTTTTTT. Translating it yields CASSDRGWTGELFF.

This chain connects TRBV18 to TRBJ1-2; the D gene is possibly TRBD1 (5 bases). Trimming shortened V by 3 bases and J by 4 bases, and 15 bases separated the two germline ends. This CDR3 is 15 amino acids long. Germline V gene data show CDR1 as KGHSH and CDR2 as LQKENI. The CDR3 sequence is CASSPGGATIYGYTF. The CDR3 DNA sequence: TGTGCCAGCTCACCGGGCGGGGCAACGATCTATGGCTACACCTTC.

The gene calls are TRBV18 and TRBJ2-3; weak D call: TRBD2 (5 bases). The CDR3 spans 12 residues. V lost 3 bases and J lost 8, with 9 bases in between. The germline V gene encodes CDR1 KGHSH and CDR2 LQKENI. CDR3 residues: CASSPPAGTQYF. CDR3 DNA sequence: TGTGCCAGCTCACCCCCGGCGGGTACGCAGTATTTT.

The chain links TRBV10-1 to TRBJ2-1; 10 positions agree with TRBD2. V shed 3 bases, J shed 6 bases, and the junction held 8 bases outside the gene matches. The CDR3 length is 16 residues. Germline assignment: CDR1 WNHNN and CDR2 SYGVQD (reference sequence). CDR3 DNA sequence: TGCGCCAGCAGTGAAAGCGGGGGGGCCTTTTTCAATGAGCAGTTCTTC. This codes for CASSESGGAFFNEQFF.

The chain links TRBV10-3 to TRBJ1-2; 7 positions agree with TRBD1. V lost 8 bases, J lost 3 bases, and 6 bases stayed unmatched. CDR3 length: 13 residues. Germline CDR1 is ENHRY and CDR2 is SYGVKD. CDR3 sequence (DNA): TGTGCCATCCAGACAGGGACACACTATGGCTACACCTTC. Translated, it gives CAIQTGTHYGYTF.

A remark on this clone: Distinct nucleotide sequences in the sample also encode this CDR3. The chain is built from TRBV11-2 and TRBJ2-1; the D gene is possibly TRBD2 (5 bases). Germline lookup yields CDR1 SGHAT and CDR2 FQNNGV. The CDR3 consists of 13 residues. Trimming pared 2 bases from V and 4 bases from J, leaving 6 bases between. CDR3 residues: CASSLTGYNEQFF. The CDR3 DNA sequence: TGTGCCAGCAGCTTAACGGGGTACAATGAGCAGTTCTTC.

The chain employs TRBV5-8 and TRBJ2-7; 9 bases align to TRBD1. Unmatched junction bases numbered 6, after V lost 4 bases and J lost 1 base. In germline, CDR1 is SGHTS, CDR2 YDEGEE. This CDR3 region has 15 residues. CDR3 protein: CASSEGQGRSYEQYF. The CDR3 DNA sequence: TGTGCCAGCAGCGAGGGACAGGGAAGATCCTACGAGCAGTACTTC. Drawing the rest from reference TRBV5-8 and TRBJ2-7, the complete variable domain is EAGVTQSPTHLIKTRGQQATLRCSPISGHTSVYWYQQALGLGLQFLLWYDEGEERNRGNFPPRFSGRQFPNYSSELNVNALELEDSALYLCASSEGQGRSYEQYFGPGTRLTVT.

This sequence joins TRBV5-1 and TRBJ2-5, with D unresolved. The J call is doubtful: the DNA matches TRBJ2-7 better. The germline V gene encodes CDR1 SGHRS and CDR2 YFSETQ. The CDR3 is 12 amino acids. CDR3 residues: CASSPELGEQYF. The CDR3 nucleotides are TGCGCCAGCAGCCCTGAACTTGGCGAGCAGTACTTC.

This chain links TRBV27 with TRBJ2-5; 9 bases match TRBD2. CDR1 MNHEY and CDR2 SMNVEV come from the germline V gene (reference sequence). Germline trimming cut 4 bases from V and 5 bases from J; bases unmatched to any gene: 5. The CDR3 extends over 14 amino acids. The CDR3 is CASSSPGTSETQYF. The CDR3 region has the DNA TGTGCCAGCAGTTCCCCCGGGACTAGCGAGACCCAGTACTTC.

V usage is TRBV11-2 and J usage is TRBJ1-6; maybe TRBD1 (5 bases). V lost 5 bases and J 9 bases, leaving 14 bases between the germline ends. Germline lookup yields CDR1 SGHAT and CDR2 FQNNGV. The CDR3 loop spans 14 amino acids. The CDR3 DNA reads as TGTGCCAGCAGCATGGGGGTGAGAGGTTCACCCCTCCACTTT. Residues: CASSMGVRGSPLHF.

The chain uses TRBV29-1 and TRBJ1-2, with 7 bases that match TRBD1. Germline trimming cut 1 base from V and 5 bases from J; bases unmatched to any gene: 10. This CDR3 comprises 15 residues. Germline V gene sequence: CDR1 SQVTM, CDR2 ANQGSEA. CDR3 nucleotides: TGCAGCGTTGAAGGCTCCTCGGGACAGACTTATGGCTACACCTTC. Translated, it gives CSVEGSSGQTYGYTF.

The gene calls are TRBV6-6 and TRBJ1-1; D gene uncertain. Trimming took off 6 bases at V and 7 bases at J, with 9 bases between the two ends. Germline V lookup: CDR1 MNHNY, CDR2 SVGAGI (reference sequence). The CDR3 has 11 residues. In nucleotides, the CDR3 is TGTGCCAGCAGAGAGCGGAATGAAGCTTTCTTT. The encoded protein is CASRERNEAFF.

V and J are TRBV7-9 and TRBJ2-3, with 11 bases lining up with TRBD2. The CDR3 is 16 amino acids. CDR1 and CDR2 from the germline V gene are SEHNR and FQNEAQ (reference sequence). The V segment lost 5 bases and the J segment 4 bases; nucleotides outside the gene matches: 8. The DNA of the CDR3 is TGTGCCAGCAGCCGTTTAGCGGGGGGGATGTCAGATACGCAGTATTTT. It is translated as CASSRLAGGMSDTQYF.

The V call is TRBV10-3, the J call TRBJ1-1, with TRBD1 as a possible D gene (6 bases). The CDR3 is made up of 15 amino acids. V lost 10 bases, J lost 3 bases, and 21 bases lay in between. The germline CDR1 and CDR2 sequences are ENHRY and SYGVKD. CDR3 region: CATRKQGQLDTEAFF. CDR3 sequence (DNA): TGTGCCACCCGGAAACAGGGTCAGTTGGACACTGAAGCTTTCTTT.

This clone was observed a few times. The genes are TRBV7-9 and TRBJ1-2; D is uncertain. The ends were cut back, 5 bases at V and 5 bases at J, with 15 bases in the middle. Germline loops: CDR1 SEHNR, CDR2 FQNEAQ (reference sequence). This CDR3 has 14 amino acids. The CDR3 DNA reads as TGTGCCAGCAGCCCACCCGGACGGGGATATGGCTACACCTTC. Encoded protein: CASSPPGRGYGYTF. The full variable domain, in which reference TRBV7-9 and TRBJ1-2 provide the parts outside the CDR3, is DTGVSQNPRHKITKRGQNVTFRCDPISEHNRLYWYRQTLGQGPEFLTYFQNEAQLEKSRLLSDRFSAERPKGSFSTLEIQRTEQGDSAMYLCASSPPGRGYGYTFGSGTRLTVV.

The CDR3 is CASSDLRGDEQYF. As DNA, the CDR3 is TGTGCCAGCAGTGACCTCAGGGGCGACGAGCAGTACTTC. This chain connects TRBV2 to TRBJ2-7, with D possibly matching TRBD1 (6 bases). Trimming took 3 bases from V and 5 from J, leaving 11 bases between them. The CDR3 sequence is 13 residues long. Germline V gene data show CDR1 as SNHLY and CDR2 as FYNNEI.

The table lists this clone with a count of one. The chain is built from TRBV5-1 and TRBJ1-4; TRBD1 matches 7 bases. The germline V gene encodes CDR1 SGHRS and CDR2 YFSETQ. J lost 5 bases, V lost 4 bases, and 2 bases had no gene match. This CDR3 is built from 13 residues. This CDR3 is CASSPGQNEKLFF. CDR3 coding DNA: TGCGCCAGCAGCCCGGGACAGAATGAAAAACTGTTTTTT.

The CDR3 sequence is CAWGHRSPSGNTIYF. DNA of the CDR3: TGTGCCTGGGGCCACAGGTCCCCCTCTGGAAACACCATATATTTT. The V gene is TRBV30, the J gene TRBJ1-3, with TRBD1 as a possible D gene (5 bases). CDR1 is GTSNPN and CDR2 is SVGIG in the germline V gene (reference sequence). The CDR3 covers 15 residues. V shed 5 bases and J shed 0 bases, with 14 bases lying between them.

The rearrangement uses TRBV5-1 and TRBJ1-1; perhaps TRBD1 as D (6 bases). There are 13 residues in the CDR3. Trimming removed 4 bases from V and 4 bases from J, with 11 bases in between. The V gene's germline CDR1 is SGHRS and CDR2 YFSETQ. CDR3 nucleotides: TGCGCCAGCAGCACCAGGGGAGGCACTGAAGCTTTCTTT. Translated: CASSTRGGTEAFF.

The rearrangement uses TRBV6-1 and TRBJ1-1; D uncertain. V gave up 3 bases and J gave up 1 base, with 6 bases separating them. The CDR3 extends over 13 amino acids. CDR1 and CDR2 (germline): MNHNS, SASEGT. The DNA of the CDR3 is TGTGCCAGCAGTGAGGGTTGGAACACTGAAGCTTTCTTT. Translated: CASSEGWNTEAFF.

This clone was seen only once. V gene TRBV9 combines with J gene TRBJ1-2; TRBD1 agrees at 11 bases. The junction had 6 bases not matched to a gene; V was cut back by 4 bases and J by 4 bases. In germline, CDR1 is SGDLS, CDR2 YYNGEE. This CDR3 contains 15 residues. The CDR3 loop reads CASSPRTGGAYGYTF. CDR3 DNA: TGTGCCAGCAGCCCAAGGACAGGGGGCGCCTATGGCTACACCTTC.

The rearrangement uses TRBV5-1 and TRBJ2-3; the D gene could be TRBD1 or TRBD2 (5 bases each). The V end lost 2 bases, the J end lost 0 bases, and 7 bases lay between the germline ends. The CDR3 length is 14 residues. Germline V lookup: CDR1 SGHRS, CDR2 YFSETQ. CDR3 nucleotides: TGCGCCAGCAGCTTCGGGGCGAGCACAGATACGCAGTATTTT. It encodes CASSFGASTDTQYF.

This clone turned up a few times. No DNA is shown, since the ends of the CDR3 on it are uncertain; the CDR3 is the one TCRdb lists. The chain uses TRBV29-1 and TRBJ1-1. The CDR3 comprises 11 residues, both ends counted. CDR1 is SQVTM and CDR2 is ANQGSEA in the germline V gene. This CDR3 is CSVSLDTEAFF.

The V and J genes are TRBV10-1 and TRBJ2-3; D gene unclear. Trimming shortened V by 4 bases and J by 2 bases, and 10 bases separated the two germline ends. The germline V gene has CDR1 WNHNN and CDR2 SYGVQD (reference sequence). This CDR3 is 14 amino acids long. The chain's CDR3 is CASSGLDTTDTQYF. The CDR3 bases are TGCGCCAGCAGTGGGTTGGATACCACAGATACGCAGTATTTT.

This chain links TRBV7-9 with TRBJ1-2, with unresolved D. CDR1 is SEHNR and CDR2 is FQNEAQ in the germline V gene (reference sequence). The CDR3 loop spans 15 amino acids. V lost 1 base and J 0 bases, leaving 9 bases between the germline ends. CDR3 bases: TGTGCCAGCAGCTTAGTTGTCCAGGCTAACTATGGCTACACCTTC. It specifies CASSLVVQANYGYTF. Drawing the rest from reference TRBV7-9 and TRBJ1-2, the complete variable domain is DTGVSQNPRHKITKRGQNVTFRCDPISEHNRLYWYRQTLGQGPEFLTYFQNEAQLEKSRLLSDRFSAERPKGSFSTLEIQRTEQGDSAMYLCASSLVVQANYGYTFGSGTRLTVV.

This chain connects TRBV6-1 to TRBJ2-2; 7 positions match TRBD1. The CDR3 is made up of 11 amino acids. The J segment lost 13 bases and the V segment lost 5 bases, leaving 4 bases of the junction unmatched. CDR1 is MNHNS, CDR2 SASEGT, per germline. The CDR3 loop is CASSLRDRLFF. The CDR3 region has the DNA TGTGCCAGCAGTTTAAGGGACAGGCTGTTTTTT.

The J gene is TRBJ1-1, the V gene TRBV7-8; D may be TRBD1 (6 bases). The CDR3 spans 14 residues. Per germline, CDR1 SGHVS and CDR2 FQNEAQ. V was shortened by 3 bases and J by 5 bases, with 13 bases between the two germline ends. DNA of the CDR3: TGTGCCAGCAGCTTTAATACAGGGCAGACTGAAGCTTTCTTT. It specifies CASSFNTGQTEAFF.

The chain links TRBV13 to TRBJ2-2, with 8 bases that match TRBD1. Unmatched junction bases numbered 5, after V lost 7 bases and J lost 7 bases. CDR1 is PRHDT and CDR2 is FYEKMQ in the germline V gene (reference sequence). The CDR3 length is 13 residues. The CDR3 nucleotides read TGTGCCAGCACACAGGGGGGCATCGGGGAGCTGTTTTTT. Its translation: CASTQGGIGELFF.

The chain employs TRBV7-8 and TRBJ2-1; D not certain. The CDR3 loop spans 15 amino acids. Germline-derived CDR1 and CDR2 are SGHVS and FQNEAQ. The germline V and J ends were trimmed by 8 bases and 0 bases, with 14 bases remaining between them. CDR3 in amino acids: CASHALSSSYNEQFF. The CDR3 DNA reads TGTGCCAGCCACGCGCTCTCGAGCTCCTACAATGAGCAGTTCTTC.

This chain connects TRBV7-8 to TRBJ1-1; D is unclear. Germline V gene lookup returns CDR1 SGHVS and CDR2 FQNEAQ. V shed 3 bases and J shed 1 base, with 15 bases lying between them. There are 16 residues in the CDR3. This CDR3 is CASSLRRWVRNTEAFF. In DNA form, the CDR3 reads TGTGCCAGCAGCTTGCGCAGGTGGGTCAGGAACACTGAAGCTTTCTTT.